The 9 T cell receptor beta chains given below trace back to one sample, sequenced in a study of T-cell reconstitution after alpha-beta-depleted transplantation in children. Molecular barcoding with unique molecular identifiers was used for the TCRbeta library. TCRdb reanalysed the PCR reads using MiXCR and keeps one entry per CDR3 protein. The data contain around 500,000 distinct CDR3 sequences, about 23% of them singletons. Sequenced here: PBMCs, mostly from graft donor cells, sampled 360 days after TCRalphabeta/CD19-depleted stem cell transplant. These receptors all come from a boy under two years old who had a stem cell transplant for acute myeloid leukemia, so the T cells may come from the graft donor.

This clonotype was seen many times. V usage is TRBV20-1 and J usage is TRBJ2-1, with 13 bases identical to TRBD2. The junction had 9 bases not matched to a gene; V was cut back by 6 bases and J by 7 bases. The CDR3 is made up of 15 amino acids. Germline-derived CDR1 and CDR2 are DFQATT and SNEGSKA (reference sequence). CDR3 sequence reads: CSAPLGLAGWNEQFF. Here the CDR3 DNA reads TGCAGTGCCCCGCTGGGACTAGCGGGGTGGAATGAGCAGTTCTTC.

This sequence joins TRBV20-1 and TRBJ2-4; tentative D call: TRBD2 (6 bases). Germline assignment: CDR1 DFQATT and CDR2 SNEGSKA (reference sequence). The V and J ends lost 5 bases and 1 base respectively, with 15 bases between them. The CDR3 consists of 15 residues. The CDR3: CSASSPGGAKNIQYF. Written as DNA, the CDR3 is TGCAGTGCTTCCTCTCCCGGGGGTGCCAAAAACATTCAGTACTTC.

This clonotype occurred a few times. The chain joins TRBV20-1 to TRBJ2-1, with D maybe TRBD2 (6 bases). Germline lookup yields CDR1 DFQATT and CDR2 SNEGSKA (reference sequence). V gave up 1 base and J gave up 7 bases, with 17 bases separating them. This CDR3 contains 15 residues. Here the CDR3 reads CSARVSGYSSNEQFF. CDR3 sequence (DNA): TGCAGTGCTAGAGTCAGCGGGTACTCGAGTAATGAGCAGTTCTTC.

The CDR3 nucleotides are TGTGCCAGCAGTCCGGTGGCCAGTCAAGAGACCCAGTACTTC. Amino acids: CASSPVASQETQYF. This chain links TRBV12-3 or TRBV12-4 with TRBJ2-5; D not certain. Trimming stripped 5 bases from V and 2 bases from J, with 12 bases between. This CDR3 has 14 amino acids.

The rearrangement links TRBV20-1 to TRBJ2-3; the match to TRBD2 covers 10 bases. CDR1 and CDR2 (germline): DFQATT, SNEGSKA (reference sequence). The CDR3 has 15 amino acids. V gave up 2 bases and J gave up 1 base; unmatched junction bases: 3. The CDR3 DNA reads TGCAGTGCTAGACCTGGGACTAGCGGCACAGATACGCAGTATTTT. Protein: CSARPGTSGTDTQYF.

This clonotype was counted between two and nine times. This sequence joins TRBV6-2 or TRBV6-3 and TRBJ2-7, with 7 bases identical to TRBD1. The germline CDR1 and CDR2 sequences are MNHEY and SVGEGT. The ends lost 5 bases at V and 12 bases at J; junction bases unmatched: 16. The CDR3 spans 14 residues. This CDR3 is CASSNRQGKTTLYF. The CDR3 coding sequence is TGTGCCAGCAGTAACCGACAGGGTAAAACGACATTGTACTTC.

This clonotype was seen only a few times. The chain couples TRBV12-3 or TRBV12-4 to TRBJ2-1, with D tentatively TRBD2 (7 bases). V lost 3 bases and J 14 bases, leaving 14 bases between the germline ends. The CDR3 has 12 amino acids. The CDR3 coding sequence is TGTGCCAGCAGTTTGAGGGGGGGCCTGGAGTTCTTC. It specifies CASSLRGGLEFF.

Only a few counts were recorded for this clonotype. The V gene is TRBV5-1, the J gene TRBJ2-3, with TRBD2 matching 12 bases. The V gene's germline CDR1 is SGHRS and CDR2 YFSETQ. The CDR3 length is 16 residues. The trim removed 4 bases at V and 4 bases at J, leaving 7 bases unmatched. CDR3 amino acids: CASSGPTSGGPDTQYF. CDR3 DNA: TGCGCCAGCAGCGGCCCGACTAGCGGGGGCCCAGATACGCAGTATTTT.

This clonotype has only a few counts. This chain connects TRBV9 to TRBJ2-6; no definite D call. The CDR3 totals 18 residues. Trimming pared 3 bases from V and 0 bases from J, leaving 16 bases between. Germline CDR1 and CDR2: SGDLS and YYNGEE. As DNA, the CDR3 is TGTGCCAGCAGCGAGCCTTTAGCCACCTACTCTGGGGCCAACGTCCTGACTTTC. Its translation: CASSEPLATYSGANVLTF. The full variable domain, rest sourced from reference TRBV9 and TRBJ2-6, is DSGVTQTPKHLITATGQRVTLRCSPRSGDLSVYWYQQSLDQGLQFLIQYYNGEERAKGNILERFSAQQFPDLHSELNLSSLELGDSALYFCASSEPLATYSGANVLTFGAGSRLTVL.